Presented here are 5 T cell receptor beta chains from one specimen sequenced in a study of technical replicates of blood from four donors. Libraries were prepared by immunoSEQ multiplex PCR; TCRdb keeps only in-frame clonotypes and omits some of them. The table shows 70,000 to 90,000 clones, with roughly 94% occurring only once. The sample consisted of T cells isolated from PBMCs. These receptors came from a human donor in good health.

Concerning this clone: The junction shows a germline mismatch at one end, possibly a read error. The chain is built from TRBV6-5 and TRBJ2-2, with 9 bases lining up with TRBD1. Per germline, CDR1 MNHEY and CDR2 SVGAGI. The CDR3 runs to 14 residues. The CDR3 DNA is TGTGCCGGCAGTAGGGACAGGGAGGCCGGGGAGCTGTTTTTT. It specifies CAGSRDREAGELFF.

The V gene is TRBV28, the J gene TRBJ2-1; D is unresolved. This CDR3 is 15 amino acids long. V lost 6 bases and J lost 0, with 12 bases in between. The V gene's germline CDR1 is MDHEN and CDR2 SYDVKM. CDR3 in amino acids: CASSLTSSSYNEQFF. Written as DNA, the CDR3 is TGTGCCAGCAGCTTGACTTCTAGCTCCTACAATGAGCAGTTCTTC.

This sequence joins TRBV7-3 and TRBJ2-1; D possibly corresponds to TRBD1 (8 bases). Trimming shortened V by 2 bases and J by 7 bases, and 12 bases separated the two germline ends. This CDR3 contains 14 residues. Per the germline V gene, CDR1 is SGHTA and CDR2 is FQGTGA. The CDR3 here is CASSLHRGGNEQFF. The CDR3 DNA is TGTGCCAGCAGCTTACACAGGGGGGGGAATGAGCAGTTCTTC.

This rearrangement joins TRBV5-1 to TRBJ1-1, with D hard to call. The CDR3 spans 16 residues. From germline, CDR1 is SGHRS and CDR2 YFSETQ. V was shortened by 5 bases and J by 0 bases, with 17 bases between the two germline ends. Here the CDR3 DNA reads TGCGCCAGCAGAGACTCACCCACTAGAATGAACACTGAAGCTTTCTTT. It translates to CASRDSPTRMNTEAFF.

This chain links TRBV5-1 with TRBJ2-7; weak D call: TRBD2 (7 bases). Germline lookup yields CDR1 SGHRS and CDR2 YFSETQ. The CDR3 consists of 13 residues. Trimming took off 1 base at V and 6 bases at J, with 11 bases between the two ends. The CDR3 reads CASSLRGAIEQYF. The CDR3 DNA reads TGCGCCAGCAGCTTGCGGGGGGCCATCGAGCAGTACTTC.